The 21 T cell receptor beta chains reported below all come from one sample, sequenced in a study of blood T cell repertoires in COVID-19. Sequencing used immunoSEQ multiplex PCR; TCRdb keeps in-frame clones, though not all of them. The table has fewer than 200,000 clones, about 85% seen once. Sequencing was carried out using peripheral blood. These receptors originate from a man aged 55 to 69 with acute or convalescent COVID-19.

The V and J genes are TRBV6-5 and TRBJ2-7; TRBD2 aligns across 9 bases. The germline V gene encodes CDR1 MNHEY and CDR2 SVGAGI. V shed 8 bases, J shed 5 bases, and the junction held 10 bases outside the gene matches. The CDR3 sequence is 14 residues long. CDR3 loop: CASGSGTSIHEQYF. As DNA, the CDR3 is TGTGCCAGCGGCTCCGGGACTAGCATCCACGAGCAGTACTTC.

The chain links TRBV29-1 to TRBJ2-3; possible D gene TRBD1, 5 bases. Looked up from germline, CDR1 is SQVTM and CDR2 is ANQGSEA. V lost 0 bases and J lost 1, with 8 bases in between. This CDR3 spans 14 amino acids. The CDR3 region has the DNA TGCAGCGTTGAAGATGCGACAGGCACAGATACGCAGTATTTT. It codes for CSVEDATGTDTQYF.

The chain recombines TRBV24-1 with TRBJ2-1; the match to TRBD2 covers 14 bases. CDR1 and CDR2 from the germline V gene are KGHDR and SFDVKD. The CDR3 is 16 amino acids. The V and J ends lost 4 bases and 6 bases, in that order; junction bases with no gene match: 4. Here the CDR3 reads CATSDSGLAGVNEQFF. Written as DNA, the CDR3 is TGTGCCACCAGTGACTCGGGACTAGCGGGAGTCAATGAGCAGTTCTTC.

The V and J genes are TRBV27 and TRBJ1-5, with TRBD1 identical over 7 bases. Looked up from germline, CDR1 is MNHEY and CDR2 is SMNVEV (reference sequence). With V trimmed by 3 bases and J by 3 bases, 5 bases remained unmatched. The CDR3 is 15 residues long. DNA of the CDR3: TGTGCCAGCAGTTTGTGGCAGGGGGTCAATCAGCCCCAGCATTTT. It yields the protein CASSLWQGVNQPQHF.

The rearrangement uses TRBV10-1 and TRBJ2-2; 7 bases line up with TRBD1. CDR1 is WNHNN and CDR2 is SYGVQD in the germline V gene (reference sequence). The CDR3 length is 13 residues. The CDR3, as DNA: TGCGCGCTAACTGGGACAGAGCGCCGGGAGCTGTTTTTT. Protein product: CALTGTERRELFF.

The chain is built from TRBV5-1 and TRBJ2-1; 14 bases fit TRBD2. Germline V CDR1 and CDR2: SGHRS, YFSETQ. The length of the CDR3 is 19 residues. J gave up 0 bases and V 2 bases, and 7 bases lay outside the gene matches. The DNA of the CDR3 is TGCGCCAGCAGCTTCTCAATGGGACTAGCGGGGGTCTCCTACAATGAGCAGTTCTTC. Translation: CASSFSMGLAGVSYNEQFF.

The chain's CDR3 is CASSPRDRPNYGYTF. The CDR3 nucleotides are TGTGCCAGCAGCCCACGGGACAGACCTAACTATGGCTACACCTTC. V usage is TRBV14 and J usage is TRBJ1-2; TRBD1 matches 7 bases. Germline assignment: CDR1 SGHDN and CDR2 FVKESK. The CDR3 has 15 residues. V trimming: 4 bases; J trimming: 0 bases; junction bases outside the gene matches: 5.

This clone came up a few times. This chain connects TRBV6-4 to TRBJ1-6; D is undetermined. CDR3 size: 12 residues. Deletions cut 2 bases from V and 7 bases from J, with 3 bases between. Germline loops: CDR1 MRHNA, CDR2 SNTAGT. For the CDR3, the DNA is TGTGCCAGCAGTGACGGCAATTCACCCCTCCACTTT. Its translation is CASSDGNSPLHF.

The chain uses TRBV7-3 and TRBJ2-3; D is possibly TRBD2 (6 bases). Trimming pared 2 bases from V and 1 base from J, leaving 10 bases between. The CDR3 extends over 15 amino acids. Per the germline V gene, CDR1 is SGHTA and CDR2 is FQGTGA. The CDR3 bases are TGTGCCAGCAGCTTACAGCGGGCCGGCACAGATACGCAGTATTTT. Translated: CASSLQRAGTDTQYF.

This CDR3 is CSGGTARDQPQHF. As DNA, the CDR3 is TGCAGCGGGGGTACGGCCCGGGATCAGCCCCAGCATTTT. The chain is built from TRBV29-1 and TRBJ1-5; D gene uncertain. The germline V gene has CDR1 SQVTM and CDR2 ANQGSEA. The V gene lost 7 bases and the J gene lost 5 bases, with 15 bases spanning the gap. This CDR3 has 13 amino acids.

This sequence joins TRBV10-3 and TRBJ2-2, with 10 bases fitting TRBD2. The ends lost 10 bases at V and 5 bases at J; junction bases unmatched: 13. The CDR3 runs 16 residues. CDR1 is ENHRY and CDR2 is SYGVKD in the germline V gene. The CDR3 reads CATSGTSDSATGELFF. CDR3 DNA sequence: TGTGCCACCAGCGGGACTAGCGACAGTGCTACCGGGGAGCTGTTTTTT.

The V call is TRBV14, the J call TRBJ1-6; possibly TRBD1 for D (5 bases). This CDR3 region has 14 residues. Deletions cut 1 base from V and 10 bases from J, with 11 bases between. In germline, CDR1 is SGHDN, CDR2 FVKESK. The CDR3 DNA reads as TGTGCCAGCAGCCAAGTTACAGGCGGCTCACCCCTCCACTTT. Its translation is CASSQVTGGSPLHF.

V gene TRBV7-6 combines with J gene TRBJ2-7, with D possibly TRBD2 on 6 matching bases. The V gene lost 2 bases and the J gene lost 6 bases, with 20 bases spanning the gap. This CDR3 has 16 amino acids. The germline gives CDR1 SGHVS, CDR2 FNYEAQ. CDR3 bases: TGTGCCAGCAGCTTATTAGCGGAGGGCCGTGTGGTCGAGCAGTACTTC. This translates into CASSLLAEGRVVEQYF. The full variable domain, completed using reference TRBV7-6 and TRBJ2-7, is GAGVSQSPRYKVTKRGQDVALRCDPISGHVSLYWYRQALGQGPEFLTYFNYEAQQDKSGLPNDRFSAERPEGSISTLTIQRTEQRDSAMYRCASSLLAEGRVVEQYFGPGTRLTVT.

The CDR3 bases are TGCGCCAGCAGCGCTGCGGGCGGGAGGGCCAATGAGCAGTTCTTC. This codes for CASSAAGGRANEQFF. This chain connects TRBV5-1 to TRBJ2-1, with TRBD2 identical over 9 bases. V shed 4 bases, J shed 6 bases, and the junction held 8 bases outside the gene matches. Germline V gene data show CDR1 as SGHRS and CDR2 as YFSETQ. CDR3 length: 15 residues.

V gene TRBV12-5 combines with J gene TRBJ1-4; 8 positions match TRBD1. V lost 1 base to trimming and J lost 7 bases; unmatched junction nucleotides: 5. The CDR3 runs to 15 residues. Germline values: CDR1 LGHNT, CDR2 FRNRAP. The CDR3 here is CASGLGTGLGEKLFF. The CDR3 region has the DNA TGTGCTAGTGGTTTGGGGACAGGGTTGGGTGAAAAACTGTTTTTT.

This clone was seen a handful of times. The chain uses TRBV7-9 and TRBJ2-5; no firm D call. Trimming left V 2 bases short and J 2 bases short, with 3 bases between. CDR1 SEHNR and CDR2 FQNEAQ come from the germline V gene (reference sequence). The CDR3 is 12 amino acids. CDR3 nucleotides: TGTGCCAGCAGCTTACTGCAAGAGACCCAGTACTTC. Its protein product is CASSLLQETQYF. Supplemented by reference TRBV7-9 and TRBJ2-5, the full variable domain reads DTGVSQNPRHKITKRGQNVTFRCDPISEHNRLYWYRQTLGQGPEFLTYFQNEAQLEKSRLLSDRFSAERPKGSFSTLEIQRTEQGDSAMYLCASSLLQETQYFGPGTRLLVL.

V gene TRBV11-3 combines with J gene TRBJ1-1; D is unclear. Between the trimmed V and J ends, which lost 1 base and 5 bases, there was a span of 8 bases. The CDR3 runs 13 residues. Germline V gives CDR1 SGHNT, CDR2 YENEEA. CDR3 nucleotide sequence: TGTGCCAGCAGCTTAGTCTTCAGAACTGAAGCTTTCTTT. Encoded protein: CASSLVFRTEAFF.

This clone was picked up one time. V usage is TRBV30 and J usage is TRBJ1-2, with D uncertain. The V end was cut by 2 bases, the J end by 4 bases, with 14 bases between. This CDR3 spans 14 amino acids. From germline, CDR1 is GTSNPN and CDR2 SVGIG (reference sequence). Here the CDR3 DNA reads TGTGCCTGGAGTTTGGCAGGCCTTTCCTATGGCTACACCTTC. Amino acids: CAWSLAGLSYGYTF.

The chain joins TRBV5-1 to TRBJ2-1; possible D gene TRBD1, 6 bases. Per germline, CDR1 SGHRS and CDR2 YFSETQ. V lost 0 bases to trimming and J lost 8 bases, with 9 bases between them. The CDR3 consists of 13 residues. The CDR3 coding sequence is TGCGCCAGCAGCTTGGGGGGGCTGGATGAGCAGTTCTTC. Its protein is CASSLGGLDEQFF.

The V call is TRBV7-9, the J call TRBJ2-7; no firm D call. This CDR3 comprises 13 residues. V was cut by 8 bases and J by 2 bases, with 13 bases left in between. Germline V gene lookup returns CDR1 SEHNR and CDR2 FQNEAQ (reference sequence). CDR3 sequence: CASVSSPAYEQYF. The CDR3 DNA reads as TGTGCCAGCGTATCTTCTCCGGCCTACGAGCAGTACTTC.

The chain's CDR3 is CASSSGLAGSTGELFF. CDR3 nucleotide sequence: TGTGCCAGCAGCTCTGGTCTAGCGGGAAGTACCGGGGAGCTGTTTTTT. V gene TRBV11-3 combines with J gene TRBJ2-2, with TRBD2 identical over 9 bases. This CDR3 region has 16 residues. CDR1 SGHNT and CDR2 YENEEA come from the germline V gene. Losses at the gene ends were 4 bases for V and 5 bases for J; bases not matched to a gene: 8. Together with reference TRBV11-3 and TRBJ2-2, the CDR3 gives the full variable domain: EAGVVQSPRYKIIEKKQPVAFWCNPISGHNTLYWYLQNLGQGPELLIRYENEEAVDDSQLPKDRFSAERLKGVDSTLKIQPAELGDSAVYLCASSSGLAGSTGELFFGEGSRLTVL.